This T cell receptor beta chain is from a study of T-cell reconstitution after alpha-beta-depleted transplantation in children. This clonotype came up many times. CDR3 size: 16 residues. V was clipped by 1 base and J by 2 bases, with 14 bases between them. CDR1 SGHDT and CDR2 YYEEEE come from the germline V gene. Preparation of the TCRbeta library was carried out with unique molecular identifiers. TCRdb analysed the PCR reads with MiXCR anew, one entry per CDR3 protein. The repertoire holds tens of thousands of distinct CDR3 sequences, with approximately 5% as singletons. The sequencing used PBMCs, mostly from graft donor cells, collected 180 days after TCRalphabeta/CD19-depleted stem cell transplant. This sequence was found in a boy under two years old who had a stem cell transplant for acute myeloid leukemia, so the T cells may come from the graft donor. The chain uses TRBV5-6 and TRBJ2-3; no clear D gene. Here the CDR3 reads CASSLPGNSHTDTQYF. CDR3 nucleotide sequence: TGTGCCAGCAGCTTGCCTGGGAATTCACACACAGATACGCAGTATTTT.